This T cell receptor (beta chain) was identified in a study of blood T cell repertoires in COVID-19 (dated by TCRdb to the early 2020s). Some background on the complete study: The collaborator samples originated in the United States, Italy and Spain and spanned the acute and convalescent phases of COVID-19. The prospective study material was composed of cDNA or gDNA derived from T cells, B-cell-depleted T cells, or PBMCs. Deeply sampled blood TCRbeta repertoires from subjects exposed to, actively infected with, or recovered from COVID-19 were included in the dataset. The repertoires were made available in a free public database intended to serve as a resource for research on the immune response to SARS-CoV-2. Samples were obtained from the ongoing ImmuneRACE study (first 160 participants) and from some 1,200 subjects provided by 6 global collaborators. The sample metadata nearly always contained a de-identified subject ID, COVID-19 status, age in years and sex. Where available, HLA class I and class II types were obtained from metadata supplied by the sample provider rather than from assay-based typing. Broader findings and caveats from the paper: Clinical and demographic metadata were provided uncurated, with the amount varying by source and participant.

Another Seattle source contributed samples from volunteer blood donors who had recovered from COVID-19. Each collaborating institution followed its own protocols to collect whole blood in K2EDTA tubes. For TCRbeta analysis, collaborator samples were shipped as frozen whole blood, as isolated PBMCs, or as DNA extracted from either sample type. TCRbeta CDR3 regions were amplified from genomic DNA using the immunoSEQ Assay, a bias-controlled multiplex PCR. In the source study's methods: Nucleated cell counts per sample were estimated from amplification of reference gene primers within the assay. To quantify the absolute abundance of each unique TCRbeta CDR3 rearrangement, sequence reads were collapsed and filtered. For each sample, productive Simpson clonality was calculated by taking the square root of Simpson's diversity index across productive rearrangements. TCRdb stores this immuneACCESS table with in-frame sequences only. Part of the clones is absent; in the studies checked, under half of the shortfall reflects unresolved V genes, and no reason is known for the rest. The DNA gave D and trimming, while V, J and clone size come from that table. This sample comprises hundreds of thousands of clones, around 86% of them detected only once. The leading ten clones occupy less than 7.5% of the sample.

V loses 0 bases of germline sequence and J loses 5 bases, and the interval between the two ends is 13 bases. The CDR3 starts with the cysteine, ends with the phenylalanine, and has 15 residues. The kept DNA is CDR3 alone, 45 bases in frame from the first base. Taken from the germline V gene (reference sequence), the CDR1 and CDR2 loops are LNHDA and SQIVND. On this clone itself: Its binding antigen is unknown. It has no much larger one-base neighbor in the sample; base qualities were not kept.

Sequenced sample: peripheral blood. The sequence derives from a man between 60 and 70 years old who had recovered from COVID-19. The sequence is built from TRBV19 and TRBJ1-2; the D gene remains uncertain. The CDR3 reads CASSIDSYRGYGYTF. The sequenced DNA is TGTGCCAGTAGTATAGATTCCTATCGGGGTTATGGCTACACCTTC.